Here is one T cell receptor beta chain with its context. Its antigen is as yet unknown. Per the germline V gene, CDR1 is SNHLY and CDR2 is FYNNEI. V was cut by 10 bases and J by 5 bases, with 17 bases left in between. CDR3 size: 13 residues. RNA, once extracted, was reverse transcribed into cDNA for use as the sequencing template. Some clones are missing from TCRdb's copy, which holds only in-frame ones; the method was immunoSEQ multiplex PCR. This table has some 130,000 clones, 45% to 65% appearing once. The record originates from a study of CD8+ T cells in alopecia areata. General study findings and limits: Scalp clonality dropped significantly under tofacitinib, as did expanded CD8+ top-100 clones.

The sample's treatment: oral pan-JAK inhibitor, 5-10 mg twice daily. The clonotype comes from a human donor with alopecia areata. The chain uses TRBV2 and TRBJ2-5, with D maybe TRBD2 (6 bases). The sequenced sample was CD8+ T cells sorted from blood, obtained at week 4, from a patient treated with tofacitinib. The CDR3 reads CATPRLVGETQYF. CDR3 sequence (DNA): TGTGCCACCCCGCGACTAGTCGGCGAGACCCAGTACTTC.